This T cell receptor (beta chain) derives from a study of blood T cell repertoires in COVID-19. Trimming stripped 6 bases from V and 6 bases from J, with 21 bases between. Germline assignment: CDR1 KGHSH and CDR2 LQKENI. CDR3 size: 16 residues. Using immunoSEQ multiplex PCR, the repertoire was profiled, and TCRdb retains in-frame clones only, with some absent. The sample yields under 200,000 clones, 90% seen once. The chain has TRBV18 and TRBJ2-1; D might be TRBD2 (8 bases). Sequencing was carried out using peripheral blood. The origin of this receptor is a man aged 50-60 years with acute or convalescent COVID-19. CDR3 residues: CASSTRGTRGTNEQFF. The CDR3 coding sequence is TGTGCCAGCTCCACCAGGGGGACTAGAGGGACCAATGAGCAGTTCTTC.